This T cell receptor (beta chain) was identified in a study of blood T cell repertoires in COVID-19. TCRdb's copy holds only in-frame clones and misses some; the assay was immunoSEQ multiplex PCR. The sample shows 110,000 to 150,000 clones, 85% to 90% of them seen only once. The V segment lost 5 bases and the J segment 0 bases; nucleotides outside the gene matches: 8. Germline V lookup: CDR1 SGHTA, CDR2 FQGNSA. The CDR3 sequence is 17 residues long. The receptor's source is a woman older than 75 with acute or convalescent COVID-19. Material: peripheral blood. The chain carries TRBV7-2 and TRBJ1-4; 8 nucleotides match TRBD1. The CDR3 reads CASSTDRERATNEKLFF. The CDR3 DNA is TGTGCCAGCAGCACGGACAGGGAGAGGGCAACTAATGAAAAACTGTTTTTT.